Shown below are 15 T cell receptor beta chains from a single sample sequenced in a study of human T cells and chemical hapten exposure. TCRdb reanalysed the RACE reads using MiXCR and keeps one entry per CDR3 protein. The table lists about 350,000 distinct CDR3 sequences, approximately 5.8% of them singletons, with 7% to 10% in the top ten. This sample's time point: pre-sensitization, week 0. Treatment noted: therapeutic diphenylcyclopropenone sensitization with weekly scalp DPC. This specimen consisted of whole blood, obtained in connection with sensitization to the hapten diphenylcyclopropenone (DPC). Receptor source: a woman aged 18-29 years with alopecia areata. Some clones in this sample may be carry-over from other donors' samples.

The chain joins TRBV7-2 to TRBJ2-3, with 7 bases fitting TRBD1. Trimming took 1 base from V and 1 from J; bases not matched to a gene: 2. CDR1 and CDR2 (germline): SGHTA, FQGNSA. There are 15 residues in the CDR3. The CDR3 is CASSLVDRGTDTQYF. In nucleotides, the CDR3 is TGTGCCAGCAGCTTAGTCGACAGGGGCACAGATACGCAGTATTTT.

This clonotype was counted many times. The chain has TRBV10-3 and TRBJ2-3, with 8 bases lining up with TRBD2. The germline V gene encodes CDR1 ENHRY and CDR2 SYGVKD. This CDR3 contains 15 residues. The trim removed 10 bases at V and 2 bases at J, leaving 11 bases unmatched. The CDR3 DNA reads as TGTGCCACGACTATTCTAGCGGGTTCCACAGATACGCAGTATTTT. Translated: CATTILAGSTDTQYF.

This clonotype was counted a few times. CDR3 in amino acids: CASSRTSTELFF. The DNA of the CDR3 is TGTGCCAGCAGCCGGACTTCCACGGAGCTGTTTTTT. V is TRBV3-1 and J is TRBJ2-2, with D perhaps matching TRBD2 (5 bases). With 4 bases removed from V and 10 bases from J, the gap between germline ends came to 10 bases. From germline, CDR1 is LGHDT and CDR2 YNNKEL (reference sequence). The length of the CDR3 is 12 residues.

This clonotype was counted at least ten times. This sequence joins TRBV6-2 or TRBV6-3 and TRBJ2-3; 7 positions agree with TRBD2. This CDR3 is built from 15 residues. Germline CDR1 is MNHEY and CDR2 is SVGEGT. V gave up 3 bases and J gave up 4 bases; unmatched junction bases: 7. The CDR3 sequence: CASSYAAGWADTQYF. DNA of the CDR3: TGTGCCAGCAGTTATGCAGCGGGGTGGGCAGATACGCAGTATTTT.

This clonotype has only a few counts. The gene calls are TRBV24-1 and TRBJ1-2, with a possible D match to TRBD1 (5 bases). This CDR3 has 16 residues. Germline CDR1 and CDR2: KGHDR and SFDVKD. Trimming pared 2 bases from V and 1 base from J, leaving 13 bases between. CDR3 nucleotides: TGTGCCACCAGTGATTCCCAGGGCAGCCTTAACTATGGCTACACCTTC. Translation: CATSDSQGSLNYGYTF.

This clonotype appeared many times. The rearrangement uses TRBV7-9 and TRBJ2-3; D unclear. From germline, CDR1 is SEHNR and CDR2 FQNEAQ (reference sequence). The CDR3 is made up of 13 amino acids. V shed 5 bases and J shed 5 bases, with 11 bases lying between them. CDR3 residues: CASSAPGEDTQYF. The DNA for the CDR3 is TGTGCCAGCAGCGCGCCGGGCGAAGATACGCAGTATTTT.

Many counts were recorded for this clonotype. This chain links TRBV5-1 with TRBJ1-5; TRBD1 might be the D (6 bases). Trimming cost V 0 bases and J 0 bases, with 13 bases left between them. This CDR3 has 17 residues. CDR1 is SGHRS, CDR2 YFSETQ, per germline. In DNA form, the CDR3 reads TGCGCCAGCAGCTTGGTCCCAGGGGATGATAGCAATCAGCCCCAGCATTTT. It is translated as CASSLVPGDDSNQPQHF.

Concerning this clonotype: The junction and the germline gene differ at one end; a read error may be behind it. The chain joins TRBV7-2 to TRBJ2-1; 11 bases line up with TRBD2. Germline CDR1 reads SGHTA; CDR2 reads FQGNSA. The CDR3 totals 19 residues. The CDR3 nucleotides are TGTGCCACCAGCTTAGTTCGTAGCGGGGGGGCCCGTTCCTACAATGAGCAGTTCTTC. Protein product: CATSLVRSGGARSYNEQFF.

In DNA, the CDR3 is TGTGCCAGCAGTTTGAGGACAGGAACCTCCTACGAGCAGTACTTC. Its protein is CASSLRTGTSYEQYF. The chain has TRBV12-3 or TRBV12-4 and TRBJ2-7; 7 nucleotides match TRBD1. The V segment lost 3 bases and the J segment 0 bases; nucleotides outside the gene matches: 5. The CDR3 spans 15 residues.

This clonotype turned up a few times. The chain is built from TRBV20-1 and TRBJ2-7; D is undetermined. V lost 1 base and J lost 2, with 9 bases in between. The length of the CDR3 is 13 residues. The germline V gene encodes CDR1 DFQATT and CDR2 SNEGSKA (reference sequence). Here the CDR3 reads CSARGVVAYEQYF. The CDR3 region has the DNA TGCAGTGCTAGAGGGGTGGTGGCCTACGAGCAGTACTTC.

The chain combines TRBV11-2 with TRBJ1-1; D not resolved. Germline CDR1 is SGHAT and CDR2 is FQNNGV. The CDR3 is 15 amino acids. Trimming shortened V by 6 bases and J by 0 bases, and 14 bases separated the two germline ends. This chain's CDR3 is CASSQSPRMNTEAFF. The CDR3 region has the DNA TGTGCCAGCAGTCAATCACCCAGGATGAACACTGAAGCTTTCTTT.

The CDR3 bases are TGTGCCAGTAGGATGGGGGGGAGCACAGATACGCAGTATTTT. Encoded protein: CASRMGGSTDTQYF. The chain couples TRBV19 to TRBJ2-3; 7 bases fit TRBD2. Germline CDR1 and CDR2: LNHDA and SQIVND (reference sequence). Trimming took 6 bases from V and 0 from J; bases not matched to a gene: 3. CDR3 length: 14 residues.

This clonotype was observed a handful of times. The chain joins TRBV12-3 or TRBV12-4 to TRBJ2-3; TRBD2 agrees at 7 bases. Unmatched junction bases numbered 7, after V lost 5 bases and J lost 5 bases. This CDR3 has 14 amino acids. Here the CDR3 reads CASSPGGSVDTQYF. For the CDR3, the DNA is TGTGCCAGCAGTCCCGGGGGGTCAGTAGATACGCAGTATTTT.

In this sample, this clonotype turned up a few times. The V call is TRBV4-3, the J call TRBJ2-1, with 8 bases that match TRBD2. The CDR3 spans 15 residues. V shed 1 base and J 6 bases; nucleotides not matched to a gene: 5. Germline CDR1 and CDR2: LGHNA and YSLEER. The CDR3 spells CASSQAGGPGNEQFF. DNA of the CDR3: TGCGCCAGCAGCCAAGCGGGGGGGCCCGGCAATGAGCAGTTCTTC.

The V and J genes are TRBV20-1 and TRBJ2-3; tentative D call: TRBD2 (6 bases). Per germline, CDR1 DFQATT and CDR2 SNEGSKA (reference sequence). This CDR3 comprises 14 residues. V was clipped by 5 bases and J by 2 bases, with 14 bases between them. The DNA of the CDR3 is TGCAGTGCTTTTGACCGGGACTCCACAGATACGCAGTATTTT. Amino acids: CSAFDRDSTDTQYF.